This T cell receptor (beta chain) was profiled in a study of human T cells and chemical hapten exposure. Study processing details: Sample TCR totals centred on a median of approximately 95,000, ranging about 20,000 to 750,000. MiXCR was run by TCRdb on the RACE reads, yielding one entry per CDR3 protein. TCRdb's processing, not the authors' own work, is the source of the V and J calls. Of approximately 350,000 distinct CDR3 sequences in the sample, 5.5% to 8% are singletons; the top ten hold less than 10%. Overall study findings and caveats: The formation of large CDR3 similarity clusters by expanded TCRs significantly exceeded that of controls.

Regarding time point: patch test 1, 2 weeks after DPC sensitization. Treatment described: therapeutic diphenylcyclopropenone sensitization with weekly scalp DPC. Researchers extracted total RNA from unfractionated whole blood. Turning to this clonotype: Antigen unknown.

J gave up 7 bases and V 3 bases, and 10 bases lay outside the gene matches. The CDR3 extends over 16 amino acids. This TCR was recovered from a woman under 30 with alopecia areata. Some clones in this sample may be carry-over from other donors' samples. Sequencing was performed on whole blood, taken in connection with sensitization to the hapten diphenylcyclopropenone (DPC). The V gene is TRBV12-3 or TRBV12-4, the J gene TRBJ2-2; TRBD1 agrees at 8 bases. CDR3 DNA sequence: TGTGCCAGCAGTTTGGGTCAGGGGGCGAAAGGCGGGGAGCTGTTTTTT. Amino acids: CASSLGQGAKGGELFF.